The text below deals with one T cell receptor (beta chain). Its matching antigen is unknown. Clones were read by immunoSEQ multiplex PCR, and TCRdb kept only the in-frame ones, dropping some. Of a few hundred thousand clones detected, about nine tenths appear once; the ten largest clones hold over 0.75%. The data stem from a study of cytomegalovirus exposure and HLA in healthy donors. Broader study findings: The study recorded fewer than 200 TCR beta chains that were cytomegalovirus-associated. Across donors, most TCRs were seen rarely, yet some public ones were widespread.

The TCR sequence derives from a woman aged 18 to 35 in good health and CMV-seronegative. Sequenced: PBMCs.

The CDR3 reads CASLAGGSDTQYF. CDR3 nucleotide sequence: TGTGCCTCCTTAGCGGGAGGATCAGATACGCAGTATTTT. The chain employs TRBV19 and TRBJ2-3, with TRBD2 matching over 10 bases. Germline V lookup: CDR1 LNHDA, CDR2 SQIVND (reference sequence). J gave up 4 bases and V 11 bases, and 6 bases lay outside the gene matches. CDR3 length equals 13 residues.